This T cell receptor beta chain came from a study of blood T cell repertoires in COVID-19. Study in general: Sites in the United States, Italy and Spain provided acute and convalescent COVID-19 samples.

Seattle researchers signed up patients amid active infection and tracked them longitudinally. Authors' data handling: Reference gene primer amplification gave nucleated cell count estimates. The table came from immunoSEQ multiplex PCR; TCRdb's copy has only in-frame clones and leaves some out. From that table come the V and J calls and clone size; the DNA was used to work out D and trimming. Among approximately 260,000 clones listed, approximately 89% were seen once. In its sample, this clone was seen once. The CDR3 has 15 residues. V was clipped by 5 bases and J by 3 bases; unmatched bases: 8. The germline gives CDR1 ENHRY, CDR2 SYGVKD.

The V and J genes are TRBV10-3 and TRBJ1-2; TRBD1 aligns across 8 bases. The sequencing input was peripheral blood. The TCR originated in a woman between 70 and 85 years old with COVID-19, enrolled during active disease. The CDR3 coding sequence is TGTGCCATCAGTAAGGGACAGGTGGGGGACTATGGCTACACCTTC. Translation: CAISKGQVGDYGYTF.